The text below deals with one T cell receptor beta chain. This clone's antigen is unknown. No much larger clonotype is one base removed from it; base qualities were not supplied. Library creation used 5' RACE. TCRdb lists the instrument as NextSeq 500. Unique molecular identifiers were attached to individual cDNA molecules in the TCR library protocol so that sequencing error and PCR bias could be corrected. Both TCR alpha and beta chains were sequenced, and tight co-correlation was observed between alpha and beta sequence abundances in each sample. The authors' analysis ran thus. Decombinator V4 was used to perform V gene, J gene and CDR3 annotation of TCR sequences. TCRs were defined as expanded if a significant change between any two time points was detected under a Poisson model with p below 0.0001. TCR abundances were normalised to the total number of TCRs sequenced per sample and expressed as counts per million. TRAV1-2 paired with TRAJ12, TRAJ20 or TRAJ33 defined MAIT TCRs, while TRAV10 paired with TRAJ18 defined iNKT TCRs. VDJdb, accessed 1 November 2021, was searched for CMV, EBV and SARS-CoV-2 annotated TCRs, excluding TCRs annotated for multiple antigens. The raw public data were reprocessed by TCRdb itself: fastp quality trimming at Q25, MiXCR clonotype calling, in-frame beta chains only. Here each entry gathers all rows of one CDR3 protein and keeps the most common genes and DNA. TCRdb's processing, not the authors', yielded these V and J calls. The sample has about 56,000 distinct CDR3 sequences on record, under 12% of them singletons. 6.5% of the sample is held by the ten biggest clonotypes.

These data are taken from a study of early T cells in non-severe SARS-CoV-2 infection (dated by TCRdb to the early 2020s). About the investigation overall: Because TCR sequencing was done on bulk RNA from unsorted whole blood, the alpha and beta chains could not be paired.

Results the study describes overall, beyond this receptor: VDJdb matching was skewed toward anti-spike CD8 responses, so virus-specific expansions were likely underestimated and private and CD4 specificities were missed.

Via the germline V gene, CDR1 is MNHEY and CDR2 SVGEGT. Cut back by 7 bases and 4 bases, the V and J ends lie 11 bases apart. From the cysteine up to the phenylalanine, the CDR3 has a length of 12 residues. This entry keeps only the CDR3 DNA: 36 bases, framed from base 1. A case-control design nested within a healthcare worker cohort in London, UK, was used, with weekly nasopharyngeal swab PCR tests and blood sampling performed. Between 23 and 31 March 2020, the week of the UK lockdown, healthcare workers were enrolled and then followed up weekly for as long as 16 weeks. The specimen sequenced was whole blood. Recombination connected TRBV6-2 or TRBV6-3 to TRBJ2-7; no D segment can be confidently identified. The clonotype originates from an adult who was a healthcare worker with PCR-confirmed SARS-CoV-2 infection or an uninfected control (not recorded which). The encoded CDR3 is CASNDRLYEQYF. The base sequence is TGTGCCAGCAACGACCGCCTTTACGAGCAGTACTTC.